This T cell receptor (beta chain) was observed in a study of blood T cell repertoires in COVID-19. Libraries were prepared by immunoSEQ multiplex PCR; TCRdb keeps only in-frame clonotypes and omits some of them. The sample lists 100,000 to 150,000 clones; more than 70% were seen once. The germline V gene has CDR1 SGHRS and CDR2 YFSETQ. V shed 5 bases and J 5 bases; nucleotides not matched to a gene: 9. The CDR3 is 15 amino acids. The chain recombines TRBV5-1 with TRBJ1-4, with 7 positions matching TRBD1. This receptor was obtained from an elderly woman with COVID-19, enrolled during active disease. The sample comprised peripheral blood. The CDR3 nucleotides read TGCGCCAGCAGGCGAATGGGACAGTCCAATGAAAAACTGTTTTTT. Translating it yields CASRRMGQSNEKLFF.